This T cell receptor (beta chain) was identified in a study of a mutant IDH1 vaccine in newly diagnosed glioma. Across the whole study: The earlier regimen, radiotherapy, temozolomide, or both, was most often both.

Losses at the gene ends were 0 bases for V and 15 bases for J; bases not matched to a gene: 18. CDR3 size: 16 residues. Germline V gene data show CDR1 as MGHRA and CDR2 as YSYEKL. Time point denoted: baseline, week 1 (first vaccination visit). Sample treatment: pre-vaccination baseline after standard-of-care therapy. Donors had new WHO grade 3 or 4 IDH1-mutant, ATRX-lost astrocytomas. Assay: immunoSEQ multiplex PCR; the TCRdb copy retains only in-frame clones and omits some. The table lists 50,000 or so clones, just over 85% of them singletons, with about 2.4% in the top ten. Sequenced material: PBMCs, taken from a glioma patient treated with radiotherapy, temozolomide or both. The rearrangement links TRBV4-1 to TRBJ2-3; 7 bases map to TRBD2. This TCR derives from a man between 35 and 55 years old with glioma. CDR3 coding DNA: TGCGCCAGCAGCCAAGATCAAGTTGCTAGCGGCCCCCGCAGATATTTT. It codes for CASSQDQVASGPRRYF.